Listed below are T cell receptor beta chains from one sample, sequenced in a study of T cell repertoires in cytomegalovirus infection. TCRdb passed the reads through MiXCR, listing each CDR3 protein once. Here the sample spans roughly 200,000 distinct CDR3 sequences, roughly a sixth being singletons. Sequences were obtained from CD8+ T cells from PBMCs. The source is a human donor in good health (CMV status not recorded). Some clones in this sample may be carry-over from other donors' samples. CDR3s include the opening cysteine and the closing phenylalanine or tryptophan. Each record gives: J gene, clone size, D gene, V gene, CDR3 protein, CDR3 DNA. The D gene is left open where the match is weak. Expanded clones are given a class, and other clones once, few, many or no size at all.

J gene: TRBJ2-7; clone size: .; D gene: .; V gene: TRBV28; CDR3 protein: CASRGEGFYEQYF; CDR3 DNA: TGTGCCAGCAGGGGCGAGGGTTTCTACGAGCAGTACTTC
J gene: TRBJ2-1; clone size: many; D gene: TRBD1; V gene: TRBV7-2; CDR3 protein: CASSLAGTGISYNEQFF; CDR3 DNA: TGTGCCAGCAGCTTAGCCGGGACAGGGATCTCCTACAATGAGCAGTTCTTC
J gene: TRBJ1-4; clone size: few; D gene: .; V gene: TRBV7-6; CDR3 protein: CASSSWSGASNEKLFF; CDR3 DNA: TGTGCCAGCAGCTCCTGGTCGGGGGCATCTAATGAAAAACTGTTTTTT
J gene: TRBJ2-1; clone size: .; D gene: .; V gene: TRBV20-1; CDR3 protein: CSAQSSYNEQFF; CDR3 DNA: TGCAGTGCCCAGAGTTCCTACAATGAGCAGTTCTTC
J gene: TRBJ2-1; clone size: few; D gene: .; V gene: TRBV28; CDR3 protein: CASSFRIGRLTANEQFF; CDR3 DNA: TGTGCCAGCAGTTTCCGTATTGGACGGTTGACTGCCAATGAGCAGTTCTTC
J gene: TRBJ2-2; clone size: many; D gene: .; V gene: TRBV7-9; CDR3 protein: CASSPLGGRIVGELFF; CDR3 DNA: TGTGCCAGCAGCCCCCTCGGGGGGCGGATTGTCGGGGAGCTGTTTTTT
J gene: TRBJ2-1; clone size: .; D gene: .; V gene: TRBV7-2; CDR3 protein: CASTSPPGPPQFF; CDR3 DNA: TGTGCCAGCACTTCCCCCCCGGGACCCCCGCAGTTCTTC
J gene: TRBJ1-5; clone size: few; D gene: .; V gene: TRBV7-2; CDR3 protein: CASRTDPLSNQPQHF; CDR3 DNA: TGTGCCAGCAGGACCGACCCTCTTAGCAATCAGCCCCAGCATTTT
J gene: TRBJ2-3; clone size: few; D gene: .; V gene: TRBV12-5; CDR3 protein: CASGPSPDPRGDTDTQYF; CDR3 DNA: TGTGCTAGTGGTCCATCTCCGGACCCACGAGGCGACACAGATACGCAGTATTTT
J gene: TRBJ2-2; clone size: .; D gene: .; V gene: TRBV7-8; CDR3 protein: CATSGSGWNTGELFF; CDR3 DNA: TGTGCCACCTCGGGGAGTGGATGGAACACCGGGGAGCTGTTTTTT
J gene: TRBJ2-5; clone size: .; D gene: .; V gene: TRBV4-3; CDR3 protein: CASSQGQALYQETQYF; CDR3 DNA: TGCGCCAGCAGCCAAGGACAGGCTTTGTACCAAGAGACCCAGTACTTC
J gene: TRBJ2-7; clone size: few; D gene: TRBD1; V gene: TRBV6-5; CDR3 protein: CASSYPGPRDRVYEQYF; CDR3 DNA: TGTGCCAGCAGTTACCCGGGGCCCCGGGACAGGGTCTACGAGCAGTACTTC
J gene: TRBJ1-2; clone size: .; D gene: .; V gene: TRBV12-3/TRBV12-4; CDR3 protein: CASSFPTGSKGYTF; CDR3 DNA: TGTGCCAGCAGTTTCCCTACAGGGTCTAAGGGCTACACCTTC
J gene: TRBJ2-2; clone size: .; D gene: .; V gene: TRBV4-3; CDR3 protein: CASSQDNFPANTGELFF; CDR3 DNA: TGCGCCAGCAGCCAAGATAATTTTCCCGCGAACACCGGGGAGCTGTTTTTT
J gene: TRBJ2-6; clone size: few; D gene: .; V gene: TRBV7-9; CDR3 protein: CASSLGGLESGANVLTF; CDR3 DNA: TGTGCCAGCAGCTTAGGGGGTTTGGAGTCTGGGGCCAACGTCCTGACTTTC
J gene: TRBJ1-5; clone size: few; D gene: TRBD1; V gene: TRBV4-2; CDR3 protein: CASSHSRGDQPQHF; CDR3 DNA: TGTGCCAGCAGCCACAGCAGGGGGGATCAGCCCCAGCATTTT
J gene: TRBJ2-7; clone size: .; D gene: .; V gene: TRBV7-9; CDR3 protein: CASSLDQSYYEQYF; CDR3 DNA: TGTGCCAGCAGCTTAGATCAGAGCTACTACGAGCAGTACTTC
J gene: TRBJ1-2; clone size: .; D gene: .; V gene: TRBV7-9; CDR3 protein: CASSLSGGRNYGYTF; CDR3 DNA: TGTGCCAGCAGCTTATCAGGCGGGAGAAACTATGGCTACACCTTC
J gene: TRBJ2-7; clone size: .; D gene: TRBD1; V gene: TRBV7-9; CDR3 protein: CASSLLDRYEQYF; CDR3 DNA: TGTGCCAGCAGCTTACTGGACAGGTACGAGCAGTACTTC
J gene: TRBJ2-1; clone size: few; D gene: TRBD2; V gene: TRBV4-1; CDR3 protein: CASSLSGTSDRGEQFF; CDR3 DNA: TGCGCCAGCAGCCTTTCGGGGACTAGCGACCGCGGTGAGCAGTTCTTC
J gene: TRBJ1-6; clone size: few; D gene: .; V gene: TRBV6-6; CDR3 protein: CASRLPETSYNSPLHF; CDR3 DNA: TGTGCCAGCAGGTTACCCGAGACCTCCTATAATTCACCCCTCCACTTT
J gene: TRBJ2-3; clone size: few; D gene: .; V gene: TRBV5-1; CDR3 protein: CASSLEGRSTDTQYF; CDR3 DNA: TGCGCCAGCAGCTTGGAAGGCAGAAGCACAGATACGCAGTATTTT
J gene: TRBJ1-2; clone size: .; D gene: TRBD1; V gene: TRBV12-3/TRBV12-4; CDR3 protein: CASSFGQGLSYGYTF; CDR3 DNA: TGTGCCAGCAGTTTCGGACAGGGACTTAGCTATGGCTACACCTTC
J gene: TRBJ1-5; clone size: few; D gene: .; V gene: TRBV6-6; CDR3 protein: CASSPQTGLHNQPQHF; CDR3 DNA: TGTGCCAGCAGCCCCCAGACAGGCCTCCACAATCAGCCCCAGCATTTT
J gene: TRBJ2-7; clone size: .; D gene: .; V gene: TRBV9; CDR3 protein: CASSYQAHEQYF; CDR3 DNA: TGTGCCAGCAGCTACCAGGCCCACGAGCAGTACTTC
J gene: TRBJ2-2; clone size: few; D gene: .; V gene: TRBV6-5; CDR3 protein: CASTGSTGELFF; CDR3 DNA: TGTGCCAGCACGGGATCCACCGGGGAGCTGTTTTTT
J gene: TRBJ1-1; clone size: .; D gene: TRBD1; V gene: TRBV6-5; CDR3 protein: CASSYSIRGGDTEAFF; CDR3 DNA: TGTGCCAGCAGTTACTCGATCAGGGGGGGGGACACTGAAGCTTTCTTT
J gene: TRBJ2-7; clone size: few; D gene: .; V gene: TRBV12-3/TRBV12-4; CDR3 protein: CASSRGTAYEQYF; CDR3 DNA: TGTGCCAGCAGCCGCGGGACAGCCTACGAGCAGTACTTC
J gene: TRBJ2-1; clone size: few; D gene: TRBD1; V gene: TRBV7-9; CDR3 protein: CASSSPDRAERNEQFF; CDR3 DNA: TGTGCCAGCAGTTCCCCGGACAGGGCGGAAAGAAATGAGCAGTTCTTC
J gene: TRBJ2-1; clone size: .; D gene: .; V gene: TRBV6-5; CDR3 protein: CAVGSENNEQFF; CDR3 DNA: TGTGCCGTCGGATCCGAAAACAATGAGCAGTTCTTC
J gene: TRBJ1-1; clone size: few; D gene: .; V gene: TRBV28; CDR3 protein: CATQGFGTEAFF; CDR3 DNA: TGTGCCACCCAGGGGTTTGGGACTGAAGCTTTCTTT
J gene: TRBJ2-1; clone size: few; D gene: TRBD1; V gene: TRBV14; CDR3 protein: CASSRTGTGKLNEQFF; CDR3 DNA: TGTGCCAGCAGCCGAACCGGGACAGGGAAGTTGAATGAGCAGTTCTTC
J gene: TRBJ2-7; clone size: .; D gene: .; V gene: TRBV7-6; CDR3 protein: CASSLEAGGNEQYF; CDR3 DNA: TGTGCCAGCAGCTTAGAAGCTGGGGGAAACGAGCAGTACTTC
J gene: TRBJ2-3; clone size: few; D gene: .; V gene: TRBV7-2; CDR3 protein: CASSDGGLDTQYF; CDR3 DNA: TGTGCCAGCAGCGATGGAGGGTTGGATACGCAGTATTTT
J gene: TRBJ2-1; clone size: few; D gene: TRBD1; V gene: TRBV29-1; CDR3 protein: CSVGPPDRVYNEQFF; CDR3 DNA: TGCAGCGTTGGGCCCCCCGACAGGGTCTACAATGAGCAGTTCTTC
J gene: TRBJ2-7; clone size: .; D gene: .; V gene: TRBV5-6; CDR3 protein: CASILGSSSYEQYF; CDR3 DNA: TGTGCCAGCATCTTGGGCTCTAGCTCCTACGAGCAGTACTTC
J gene: TRBJ2-2; clone size: .; D gene: .; V gene: TRBV7-9; CDR3 protein: CASSSFRTGNTGELFF; CDR3 DNA: TGTGCCAGCAGCTCCTTCCGGACGGGCAACACCGGGGAGCTGTTTTTT
J gene: TRBJ2-1; clone size: many; D gene: TRBD2; V gene: TRBV7-2; CDR3 protein: CASSLALAGPLSNEQFF; CDR3 DNA: TGTGCCAGCAGCTTAGCCCTAGCGGGGCCCCTAAGCAATGAGCAGTTCTTC
J gene: TRBJ2-1; clone size: .; D gene: .; V gene: TRBV29-1; CDR3 protein: CSVVGGGESYNEQFF; CDR3 DNA: TGCAGCGTTGTCGGTGGCGGAGAGTCCTACAATGAGCAGTTCTTC
J gene: TRBJ2-7; clone size: few; D gene: TRBD1; V gene: TRBV10-1; CDR3 protein: CASGAGQGVDEQYF; CDR3 DNA: TGCGCCAGCGGTGCGGGACAGGGTGTGGACGAGCAGTACTTC
J gene: TRBJ1-2; clone size: .; D gene: TRBD1; V gene: TRBV7-3; CDR3 protein: CASSPGPQGAIKGYTF; CDR3 DNA: TGTGCCAGCAGCCCAGGCCCACAGGGGGCGATTAAGGGCTACACCTTC
J gene: TRBJ2-5; clone size: .; D gene: TRBD1; V gene: TRBV5-5; CDR3 protein: CASSSIQRQGVKTQYF; CDR3 DNA: TGTGCCAGCAGCTCTATCCAACGACAGGGGGTTAAGACCCAGTACTTC
J gene: TRBJ1-5; clone size: few; D gene: .; V gene: TRBV28; CDR3 protein: CASSSDTGFGNQPQHF; CDR3 DNA: TGTGCCAGCAGTTCAGACACAGGGTTCGGCAATCAGCCCCAGCATTTT
J gene: TRBJ1-2; clone size: .; D gene: .; V gene: TRBV4-1; CDR3 protein: CASSQDRGGLRGYTF; CDR3 DNA: TGCGCCAGCAGCCAGGACCGGGGGGGGTTGAGAGGCTACACCTTC
J gene: TRBJ2-1; clone size: few; D gene: .; V gene: TRBV24-1; CDR3 protein: CATRGGPNNEQFF; CDR3 DNA: TGTGCCACCCGTGGGGGGCCCAACAATGAGCAGTTCTTC